This T cell receptor (beta chain) was sequenced in a study of blood T cell repertoires in COVID-19. As for the study in general: The origin of the acute and convalescent COVID-19 samples was the United States, Italy and Spain. From T cells, B-cell-depleted T cells, or PBMCs came the material, which was cDNA or gDNA.

The CDR3 extends over 13 amino acids. CDR1 and CDR2 (germline): WNHNN, SYGVQD (reference sequence). V lost 6 bases, J lost 4 bases, and 4 bases stayed unmatched. Methods used by the authors: Nucleated cell number was recorded as an estimate derived from reference gene primer amplification. The method was immunoSEQ multiplex PCR; TCRdb's version includes in-frame clones alone and lacks a portion of them. From that table come the V and J calls and clone size; the DNA was used to work out D and trimming. The table shows 120,000 or so clones, with 87% occurring only once. This clone appeared a few times. The sequence came from a woman aged 45-65 years with acute or convalescent COVID-19. Source material: peripheral blood. The chain has TRBV10-1 and TRBJ2-3; 7 bases map to TRBD1. The CDR3 bases are TGCGCCAGCAGGGAACAGGGGTCAGATACGCAGTATTTT. It translates to CASREQGSDTQYF.